A single sample is the source of the 20 T cell receptor beta chains below, sequenced in a study of regulatory T cells in long-lasting Graves disease. Time point meaning: newly diagnosed GD, antithyroid drugs for less than 3 months. RNA from PBMCs was the source of the TCR library. To make TCR beta libraries, researchers used iRepertoire HTBI primers and Arm-PCR of CDR3 regions. In TCRdb, the multiplex PCR reads were re-called with MiXCR into one record per CDR3 protein. The sample contains hundreds of thousands of distinct CDR3 sequences, 16% of which appear only once. These data also featured in a second study, about T cells in Graves' hyperthyroidism and ophthalmopathy.

The starting material was peripheral blood mononuclear cells (PBMCs), obtained at new diagnosis, from a patient treated with antithyroid drugs. All receptors come from a woman in her twenties or thirties with Graves disease.

This clonotype was observed a handful of times. V gene TRBV28 combines with J gene TRBJ1-1; D might be TRBD1 (5 bases). The germline gives CDR1 MDHEN, CDR2 SYDVKM. This CDR3 is 15 amino acids long. V dropped 5 bases and J dropped 0 bases, with 13 bases sitting between them. As DNA, the CDR3 is TGTGCCAGCAGTATCCCGGGGGGGTTGAACACTGAAGCTTTCTTT. It codes for CASSIPGGLNTEAFF.

This clonotype was seen ten or more times. The rearrangement links TRBV20-1 to TRBJ2-3, with 13 bases fitting TRBD2. CDR3 length equals 19 residues. V lost 1 base, J lost 2 bases, and 12 bases stayed unmatched. Germline V lookup: CDR1 DFQATT, CDR2 SNEGSKA (reference sequence). CDR3 sequence: CSARAGLAGEWWFTDTQYF. CDR3 bases: TGCAGTGCTAGAGCTGGACTAGCGGGAGAGTGGTGGTTCACAGATACGCAGTATTTT.

This clonotype was detected many times. The chain couples TRBV28 to TRBJ1-6, with D tentatively TRBD1 (6 bases). Trimming took 3 bases from V and 4 from J, leaving 10 bases between them. Germline CDR1 MDHEN, CDR2 SYDVKM. The CDR3 runs 15 residues. CDR3 region: CASSLKQGYNSPLHF. CDR3 in DNA: TGTGCCAGCAGTTTGAAACAGGGATATAATTCACCCCTCCACTTT.

In its sample, this clonotype was seen many times. This sequence joins TRBV9 and TRBJ2-1, with unresolved D. CDR3 length: 12 amino acids. The V gene's germline CDR1 is SGDLS and CDR2 YYNGEE. V lost 4 bases to trimming and J lost 9 bases, with 11 bases between them. The DNA of the CDR3 is TGTGCCAGCAGCTTCACTTTCGGTGAGCAGTTCTTC. As protein: CASSFTFGEQFF.

The genes are TRBV27 and TRBJ1-5; D unclear. Germline CDR1 and CDR2: MNHEY and SMNVEV (reference sequence). This CDR3 comprises 14 residues. The V end lost 6 bases, the J end lost 1 base, and 10 bases lay between the germline ends. CDR3 nucleotide sequence: TGTGCCAGCAGACGGCCGACGAGCAATCAGCCCCAGCATTTT. This codes for CASRRPTSNQPQHF.

At least ten counts were recorded for this clonotype. The chain is built from TRBV20-1 and TRBJ2-1; D is ambiguous. The CDR3 sequence is 15 residues long. Germline CDR1 reads DFQATT; CDR2 reads SNEGSKA (reference sequence). Trimming stripped 3 bases from V and 0 bases from J, with 12 bases between. As DNA, the CDR3 is TGCAGTGCTAGTCAACAGCGAGACTCCTACAATGAGCAGTTCTTC. Its translation is CSASQQRDSYNEQFF.

This clonotype came up many times. The chain joins TRBV7-9 to TRBJ2-7; no definite D call. The V end was cut by 5 bases, the J end by 2 bases, with 10 bases between. The CDR3 runs 13 residues. The V gene's germline CDR1 is SEHNR and CDR2 FQNEAQ (reference sequence). The CDR3 region has the DNA TGTGCCAGCAGCCCCAAAGGACCCTACGAGCAGTACTTC. It codes for CASSPKGPYEQYF.

This clonotype was seen repeatedly, ten times or more. This chain links TRBV5-1 with TRBJ2-1; 13 bases are shared with TRBD2. This CDR3 comprises 14 residues. The trim removed 7 bases at V and 5 bases at J, leaving 3 bases unmatched. Germline V gene sequence: CDR1 SGHRS, CDR2 YFSETQ. CDR3 bases: TGCGCCAGCGGGACTAGCGGGACCCACAATGAGCAGTTCTTC. This sequence encodes CASGTSGTHNEQFF.

In this sample, this clonotype turned up many times. This rearrangement joins TRBV20-1 to TRBJ2-7; possibly TRBD1 or TRBD2 for D (6 bases each). Trimming stripped 0 bases from V and 3 bases from J, with 15 bases between. In germline, CDR1 is DFQATT, CDR2 SNEGSKA (reference sequence). This CDR3 has 15 amino acids. The CDR3 protein is CSAREFRGLYYEQYF. The CDR3 DNA sequence: TGCAGTGCTAGAGAGTTCAGGGGACTTTACTACGAGCAGTACTTC.

The J gene is TRBJ1-1, the V gene TRBV15, with D possibly TRBD1 on 6 matching bases. The germline V gene encodes CDR1 LNHNV and CDR2 YYDKDF (reference sequence). V shed 4 bases and J shed 7 bases, with 16 bases lying between them. This CDR3 comprises 14 residues. The CDR3 here is CATSTSTNRDEAFF. The CDR3 coding sequence is TGTGCCACCAGCACGTCGACGAACAGGGATGAAGCTTTCTTT.

V gene TRBV19 combines with J gene TRBJ2-2; D is unresolved. The CDR3 runs to 13 residues. Trimming left V 7 bases short and J 6 bases short, with 12 bases between. Germline CDR1 and CDR2: LNHDA and SQIVND (reference sequence). The DNA of the CDR3 is TGTGCCAGTACCCGCCCCGGGTCCGGGGAGCTGTTTTTT. Translation gives CASTRPGSGELFF.

This clonotype was observed at least ten times. The chain couples TRBV7-2 to TRBJ2-1; the match to TRBD2 covers 12 bases. CDR1 SGHTA and CDR2 FQGNSA come from the germline V gene. The CDR3 is made up of 15 amino acids. Trimming removed 8 bases from V and 6 bases from J; junction bases left unmatched: 8. The chain's CDR3 is CASGAATSGGNEQFF. The CDR3 nucleotides read TGTGCCAGCGGCGCGGCGACTAGCGGGGGCAATGAGCAGTTCTTC.

This clonotype was recorded at least ten times. The chain combines TRBV7-9 with TRBJ1-1; D is perhaps TRBD1 (5 bases). Trimming stripped 0 bases from V and 7 bases from J, with 12 bases between. The CDR3 runs to 14 residues. Germline V lookup: CDR1 SEHNR, CDR2 FQNEAQ (reference sequence). CDR3 residues: CASSLAGGPNEAFF. CDR3 bases: TGTGCCAGCAGCTTAGCGGGGGGTCCCAATGAAGCTTTCTTT.

This clonotype has at least ten counts. J is TRBJ2-1 and V is TRBV7-8; 11 bases align to TRBD2. Germline CDR1 reads SGHVS; CDR2 reads FQNEAQ. J lost 9 bases, V lost 5 bases, and 12 bases had no gene match. The CDR3 sequence is 16 residues long. The CDR3: CASSAFGLAGQGEQFF. CDR3 coding DNA: TGTGCCAGCAGCGCCTTCGGACTAGCGGGCCAGGGTGAGCAGTTCTTC.

V usage is TRBV30 and J usage is TRBJ1-6; no clear D gene. Trimming took off 1 base at V and 8 bases at J, with 12 bases between the two ends. Per the germline V gene, CDR1 is GTSNPN and CDR2 is SVGIG (reference sequence). The CDR3 extends over 14 amino acids. The CDR3 reads CAWSAYRVDSPLHF. The CDR3 DNA reads TGTGCCTGGAGTGCCTACCGGGTTGATTCACCCCTCCACTTT.

The chain uses TRBV25-1 and TRBJ1-5; no clear D gene. The V and J ends lost 1 base and 8 bases respectively, with 12 bases between them. The CDR3 loop spans 14 amino acids. CDR1 and CDR2 (germline): MGHDK, SYGVNS. CDR3 protein: CASSESKVGEPQHF. Written as DNA, the CDR3 is TGTGCCAGCAGTGAATCAAAGGTCGGGGAGCCCCAGCATTTT.

This sequence joins TRBV14 and TRBJ1-1; 7 positions agree with TRBD1. In germline, CDR1 is SGHDN, CDR2 FVKESK. The CDR3 runs 13 residues. Germline trimming cut 10 bases from V and 5 bases from J; bases unmatched to any gene: 10. The CDR3 spells CATKQGKGTEAFF. CDR3 sequence (DNA): TGTGCCACCAAACAGGGGAAGGGAACTGAAGCTTTCTTT.

There are many counts of this clonotype. The rearrangement joins TRBV6-1 to TRBJ2-7; D may be TRBD1 (6 bases). Trimming pared 7 bases from V and 3 bases from J, leaving 19 bases between. This CDR3 spans 15 amino acids. In germline, CDR1 is MNHNS, CDR2 SASEGT. DNA for the CDR3: TGTGCCAGCAACCGACAGGACCCATCACTCTACGAGCAGTACTTC. This translates into CASNRQDPSLYEQYF.

This chain connects TRBV19 to TRBJ2-7; 8 nucleotides align to TRBD1. Trimming cost V 9 bases and J 0 bases; bases outside gene matches: 10. CDR1 and CDR2 from the germline V gene are LNHDA and SQIVND (reference sequence). The CDR3 has 15 amino acids. The CDR3 is CASTKSGTGSYEQYF. The CDR3 DNA is TGTGCCAGCACCAAATCCGGGACAGGCTCCTACGAGCAGTACTTC. Looking up the rest from reference TRBV19 and TRBJ2-7 gives the full variable domain: DGGITQSPKYLFRKEGQNVTLSCEQNLNHDAMYWYRQDPGQGLRLIYYSQIVNDFQKGDIAEGYSVSREKKESFPLTVTSAQKNPTAFYLCASTKSGTGSYEQYFGPGTRLTVT.

The table lists this clonotype with a few counts. Compared with germline, one end of the junction differs, possibly owing to a read error. V usage is TRBV28 and J usage is TRBJ2-2; D possibly corresponds to TRBD2 (6 bases). The CDR3 covers 12 residues. Germline CDR1 and CDR2: MDHEN and SYDVKM. The CDR3 loop is CASSHITGGLFF. Written as DNA, the CDR3 is TGTGCCAGCAGCCATATCACCGGGGGGCTGTTTTTT.